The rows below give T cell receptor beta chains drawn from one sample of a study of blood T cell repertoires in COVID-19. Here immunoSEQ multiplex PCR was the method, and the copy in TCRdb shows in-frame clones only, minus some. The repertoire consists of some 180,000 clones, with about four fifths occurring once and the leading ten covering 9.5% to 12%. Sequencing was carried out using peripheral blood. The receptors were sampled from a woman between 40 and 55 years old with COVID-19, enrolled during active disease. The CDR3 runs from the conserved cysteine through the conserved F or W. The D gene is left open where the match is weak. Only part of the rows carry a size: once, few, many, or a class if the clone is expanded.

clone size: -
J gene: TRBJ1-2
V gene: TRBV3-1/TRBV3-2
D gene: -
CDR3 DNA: TGTGCCAGCAGCCAAGAAGGCGTGAGGACACCTTATGGCTACACCTTC
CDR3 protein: CASSQEGVRTPYGYTF

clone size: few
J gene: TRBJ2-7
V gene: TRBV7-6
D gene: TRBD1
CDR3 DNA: TGTGCCAGCGGGGGGACAGGGACCTACGAGCAGTACTTC
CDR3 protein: CASGGTGTYEQYF

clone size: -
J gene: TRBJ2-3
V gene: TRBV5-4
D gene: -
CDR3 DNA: TGTGCCAGCAGCTTTAGTTCCACAGATACGCAGTATTTT
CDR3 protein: CASSFSSTDTQYF

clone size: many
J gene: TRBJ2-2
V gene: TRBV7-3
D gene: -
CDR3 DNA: TGTGCCAGCAGCTTATCTGCCGGGGAGCTGTTTTTT
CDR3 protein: CASSLSAGELFF

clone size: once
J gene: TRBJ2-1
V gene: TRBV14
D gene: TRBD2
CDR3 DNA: TGTGCCAGCAGCTACTATAGCGGGGGCGGAATTAATGAGCAGTTCTTC
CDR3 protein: CASSYYSGGGINEQFF

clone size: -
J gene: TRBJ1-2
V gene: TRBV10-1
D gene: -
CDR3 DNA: TGCGCCAGCAGTGAAAATGTAAACTATGGCTACACCTTC
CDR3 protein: CASSENVNYGYTF

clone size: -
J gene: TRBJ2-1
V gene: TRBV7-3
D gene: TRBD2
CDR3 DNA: TGTGCCAGCAGCTTAATGAGCGGGGGGATTTACAATGAGCAGTTCTTC
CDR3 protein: CASSLMSGGIYNEQFF

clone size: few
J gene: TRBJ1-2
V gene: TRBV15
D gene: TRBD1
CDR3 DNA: TGTGCCACCAGCAGTCCTAATCCAGGGGGTGGCTACACCTTC
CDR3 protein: CATSSPNPGGGYTF

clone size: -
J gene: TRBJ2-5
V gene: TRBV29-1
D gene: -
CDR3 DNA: TGCAGCGTTAAACCTCAGGGGCGGGAGACCCAGTACTTC
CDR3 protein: CSVKPQGRETQYF

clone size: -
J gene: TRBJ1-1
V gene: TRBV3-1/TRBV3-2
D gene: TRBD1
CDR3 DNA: TGTGCCAGCAGCCCAACCCAAGGGGGCGAAGATGCTTTCTTT
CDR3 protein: CASSPTQGGEDAFF

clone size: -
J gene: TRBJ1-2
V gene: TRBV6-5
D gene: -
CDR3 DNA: TGTGCCAGCAGTTACCAACAGGGAACTAACTATGGCTACACCTTC
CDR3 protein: CASSYQQGTNYGYTF

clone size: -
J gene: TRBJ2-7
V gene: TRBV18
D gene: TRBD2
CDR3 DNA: TGTGCCAGCTCACTACGGGGGGGTTTTGACCCCTACGAGCAGTACTTC
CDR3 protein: CASSLRGGFDPYEQYF

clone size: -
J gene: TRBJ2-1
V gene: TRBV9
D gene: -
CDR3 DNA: TGTGCCAGCAGCGTAGGACGGGGGACCTACAATGAGCAGTTCTTC
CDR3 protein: CASSVGRGTYNEQFF

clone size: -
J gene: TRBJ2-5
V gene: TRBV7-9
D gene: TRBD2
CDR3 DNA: TGTGCCAGCAGCAAATTAGCGGGAGGTCCCGAGACCCAGTACTTC
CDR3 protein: CASSKLAGGPETQYF

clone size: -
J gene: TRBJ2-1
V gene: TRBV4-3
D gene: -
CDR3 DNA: TGCGCCAGCAGCCCTACCCGGGACTTAAACAATGAGCAGTTCTTC
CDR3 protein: CASSPTRDLNNEQFF

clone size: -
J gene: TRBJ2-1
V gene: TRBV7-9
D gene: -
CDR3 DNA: TGTGCCAGCAGCTTTGGAGCCTACAATGAGCAGTTCTTC
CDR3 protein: CASSFGAYNEQFF

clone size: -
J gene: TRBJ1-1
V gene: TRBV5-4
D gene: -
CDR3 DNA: TGTGCCAGCAGCTTCGGGAACACTGAAGCTTTCTTT
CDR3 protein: CASSFGNTEAFF

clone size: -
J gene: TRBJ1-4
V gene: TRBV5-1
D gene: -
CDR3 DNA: TGCGCCAGCAGCTTTTCCGGGAACCGGGAAAAACTGTTTTTT
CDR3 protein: CASSFSGNREKLFF

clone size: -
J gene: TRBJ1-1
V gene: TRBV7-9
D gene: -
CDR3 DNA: TGTGCCAGCAGCTTAACAGGGAGAGGAACTGAAGCTTTCTTT
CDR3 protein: CASSLTGRGTEAFF

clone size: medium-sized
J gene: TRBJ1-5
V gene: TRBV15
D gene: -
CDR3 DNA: TGTGCCACCAGCAGAGTCGGCGACAAGGGAGAGCCCCAGCATTTT
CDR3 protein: CATSRVGDKGEPQHF

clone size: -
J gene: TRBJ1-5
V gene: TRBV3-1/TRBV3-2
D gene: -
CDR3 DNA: TGTGCCAGCAGCCAAGATTGGGCAGGGCAGCCCCAGCATTTT
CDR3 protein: CASSQDWAGQPQHF

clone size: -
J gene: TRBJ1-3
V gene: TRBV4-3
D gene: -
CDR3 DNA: TGCGCCAGCAGCCAACCCATGAGCCTTTTCTCTGGAAACACCATATATTTT
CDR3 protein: CASSQPMSLFSGNTIYF

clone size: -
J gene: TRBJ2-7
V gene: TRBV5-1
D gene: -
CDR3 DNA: TGCGCCAGCAGCCTCGACATCTCCTACGAGCAGTACTTC
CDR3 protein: CASSLDISYEQYF

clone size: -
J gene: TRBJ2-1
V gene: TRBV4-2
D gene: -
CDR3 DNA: TGTGCCAGCAGCCAAGACGGAGTTAACTCCTACAATGAGCAGTTCTTC
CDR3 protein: CASSQDGVNSYNEQFF

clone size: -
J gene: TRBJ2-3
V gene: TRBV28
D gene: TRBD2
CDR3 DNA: TGTGCCAGCAGTGGAGTAGCGGGCCTCACAGATACGCAGTATTTT
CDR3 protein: CASSGVAGLTDTQYF

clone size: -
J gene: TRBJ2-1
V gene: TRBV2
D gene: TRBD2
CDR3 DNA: TGTGCCAGCAGAGTAGCGGGAGGCTCCTACAATGAGCAGTTCTTC
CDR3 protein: CASRVAGGSYNEQFF

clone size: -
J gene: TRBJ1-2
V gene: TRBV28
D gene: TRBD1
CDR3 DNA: TGTGCCAGCAGAGACAGGGGAGGCTACACCTTC
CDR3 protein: CASRDRGGYTF

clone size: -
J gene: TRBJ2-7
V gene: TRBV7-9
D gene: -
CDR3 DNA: TGTGCCAGCAGCTCAAACCCCCTAGCCTACGAGCAGTACTTC
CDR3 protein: CASSSNPLAYEQYF

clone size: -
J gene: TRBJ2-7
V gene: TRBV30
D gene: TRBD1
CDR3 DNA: TGTGCCTGGAGCGGTATTGGGGGACAGGGAAACAAGCAGTACTTC
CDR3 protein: CAWSGIGGQGNKQYF

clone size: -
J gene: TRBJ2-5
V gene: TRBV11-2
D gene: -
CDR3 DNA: TGTGCCAGCAGCTTAGACCCGGTCCAAGAGACCCAGTACTTC
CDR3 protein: CASSLDPVQETQYF

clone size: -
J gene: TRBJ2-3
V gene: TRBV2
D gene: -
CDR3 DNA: TGTGCCAGCAGTGAAGTCCTAGCAGCTAGCACAGATACGCAGTATTTT
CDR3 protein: CASSEVLAASTDTQYF

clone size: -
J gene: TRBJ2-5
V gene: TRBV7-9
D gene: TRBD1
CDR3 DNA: TGTGCCAGCAGCTTAACCGGGACAGGGGTAGAGACCCAGTACTTC
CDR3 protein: CASSLTGTGVETQYF

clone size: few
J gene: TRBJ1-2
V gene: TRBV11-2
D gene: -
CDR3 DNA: TGTGCCAGCAGCCCCGGGGGTCCTGGCTACACCTTC
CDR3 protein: CASSPGGPGYTF

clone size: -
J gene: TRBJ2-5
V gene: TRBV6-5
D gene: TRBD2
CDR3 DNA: TGTGCCAGCAGCCTACTAGCGCTGGGGGAGACCCAGTACTTC
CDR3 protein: CASSLLALGETQYF

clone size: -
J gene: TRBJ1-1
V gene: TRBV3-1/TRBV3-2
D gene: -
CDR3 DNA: TGTGCCAGCAGCCATTGGCAGGGAGGGACTGAAGCTTTCTTT
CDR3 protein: CASSHWQGGTEAFF

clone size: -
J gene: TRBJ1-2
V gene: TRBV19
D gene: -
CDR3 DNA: TGTGCCAGTAGTATAGCTTCAGCCCCACCGGGCTTC
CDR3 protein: CASSIASAPPGF

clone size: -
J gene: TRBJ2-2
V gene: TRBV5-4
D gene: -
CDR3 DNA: TGTGCCAGCAGCGTGGACCTTGTAGCGGTCACCGGGGAGCTGTTTTTT
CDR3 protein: CASSVDLVAVTGELFF

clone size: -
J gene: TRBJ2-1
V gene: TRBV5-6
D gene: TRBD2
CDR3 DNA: TGTGCCAGCAGCTGGACTAGCGGGCTCTACAATGAGCAGTTCTTC
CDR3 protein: CASSWTSGLYNEQFF

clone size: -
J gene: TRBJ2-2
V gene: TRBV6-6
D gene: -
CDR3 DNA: TGTGCCAGCACCAAAAAGAACACCGGGGAGCTGTTTTTT
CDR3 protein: CASTKKNTGELFF